This paragraph covers one T cell receptor beta chain sequence. The CDR3 covers 14 residues. Germline CDR1 and CDR2: SGHRS and YFSETQ. V lost 4 bases, J lost 4 bases, and 3 bases stayed unmatched. This entry comes from a study of early T cells in non-severe SARS-CoV-2 infection. TCRdb used MiXCR to reprocess the 5' RACE reads, holding one entry per CDR3 protein. The table lists under 60,000 distinct CDR3 sequences, 8% to 10% of them singletons. The clonotype was recovered from an adult who was a healthcare worker with PCR-confirmed SARS-CoV-2 infection or an uninfected control (not recorded which). The sequencing input was whole blood. This chain links TRBV5-1 with TRBJ2-3; 10 nucleotides agree with TRBD2. CDR3: CASSPGTSADTQYF. The CDR3 DNA reads as TGCGCCAGCAGCCCCGGGACTAGCGCAGATACGCAGTATTTT.